What follows describes a single TCR beta chain. The antigen remains undetermined. This sample is drawn from a study of OX40 agonist ivuxolimab in advanced cancers. Study at large: The mean age was roughly 60 years, ranging from about 20 to 85, with around four fifths of participants male.

Study conclusions and caveats: CD8+ T cells averaged more expanded clones than CD4+. Low normalized T-cell clonal expansion was also seen in some nonresponders. Circulating CD4+ and CD8+ T cells showed clonal expansion by week 6 at 0.1 to 3.0 mg/kg.

Germline CDR1 SGHRS, CDR2 YFSETQ. The CDR3 runs to 15 residues. V shed 4 bases and J 8 bases; nucleotides not matched to a gene: 6. Clones were read by immunoSEQ multiplex PCR, and TCRdb kept only the in-frame ones, dropping some. The sample yields approximately 26,000 clones, around 79% seen once. The sequencing used CD4+ or CD8+ T cells sorted from blood, collected in a trial of the OX40 agonist ivuxolimab. The sequence was obtained from an adult with an advanced solid tumor such as melanoma, head and neck, liver or kidney cancer. J is TRBJ1-6 and V is TRBV5-1; 10 nucleotides line up with TRBD1. This CDR3 reads CASSPGDRGDSPLHF. The CDR3 nucleotides read TGCGCCAGCAGCCCAGGGGACAGGGGAGATTCACCCCTCCACTTT.